This T cell receptor beta chain appears in the sequencing data of a study of cytomegalovirus exposure and HLA in healthy donors. Study-wide results and limits: A later analysis showed TCR association rates differing by HLA locus, peaking at DRB1 and lowest at HLA-C. TCR beta chains numbering more than 150 were designated cytomegalovirus-associated.

A word on this clone: Its antigen is undetermined.

In the PCR, 60 Vbeta and 13 Jbeta primers were used. Data came from immunoSEQ multiplex PCR; TCRdb stores just in-frame clones and leaves some out. In the table there are 150,000 to 200,000 clones, 75% to 90% of which are singletons. Each of the donors was a healthy bone marrow donor. V gave up 4 bases and J gave up 5 bases; unmatched junction bases: 3. The length of the CDR3 is 14 residues. Germline V gene sequence: CDR1 SQVTM, CDR2 ANQGSEA. This clonotype originated in a middle-aged man in good health and CMV-seropositive. Sequencing input: PBMCs. The gene calls are TRBV29-1 and TRBJ2-3, with TRBD2 matching 13 bases. This CDR3 reads CSVGTSGRQDTQYF. The DNA for the CDR3 is TGCAGCGTTGGGACTAGCGGGAGACAAGATACGCAGTATTTT.